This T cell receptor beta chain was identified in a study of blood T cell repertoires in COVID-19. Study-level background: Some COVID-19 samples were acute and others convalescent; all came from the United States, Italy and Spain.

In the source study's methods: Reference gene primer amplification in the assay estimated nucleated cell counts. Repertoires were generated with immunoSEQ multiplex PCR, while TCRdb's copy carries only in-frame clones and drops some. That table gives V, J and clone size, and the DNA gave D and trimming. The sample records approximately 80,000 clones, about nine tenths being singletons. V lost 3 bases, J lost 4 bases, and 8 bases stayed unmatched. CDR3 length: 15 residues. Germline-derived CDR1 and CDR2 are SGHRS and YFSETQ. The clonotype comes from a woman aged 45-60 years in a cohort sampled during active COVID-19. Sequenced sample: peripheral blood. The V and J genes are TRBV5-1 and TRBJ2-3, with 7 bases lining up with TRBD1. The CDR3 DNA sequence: TGCGCCAGCAGCTCTTCAGGACAGGTATCAGATACGCAGTATTTT. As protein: CASSSSGQVSDTQYF. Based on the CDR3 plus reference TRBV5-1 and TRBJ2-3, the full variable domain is KAGVTQTPRYLIKTRGQQVTLSCSPISGHRSVSWYQQTPGQGLQFLFEYFSETQRNKGNFPGRFSGRQFSNSRSEMNVSTLELGDSALYLCASSSSGQVSDTQYFGPGTRLTVL.